Presented here are 27 T cell receptor beta chains from one specimen sequenced in a study of blood T cell repertoires in COVID-19. The table came from immunoSEQ multiplex PCR; TCRdb's copy has only in-frame clones and leaves some out. Here the sample spans under 300,000 clones, roughly 80% being singletons. Sequencing was done on a sample of peripheral blood. All receptors derive from a woman in her 40s with active or convalescent COVID-19.

The chain employs TRBV5-4 and TRBJ2-2; TRBD1 matches 8 bases. The J segment lost 1 base and the V segment lost 4 bases, leaving 3 bases of the junction unmatched. CDR1 is SGHNT, CDR2 YYREEE, per germline (reference sequence). The CDR3 covers 15 residues. The CDR3: CASSPTGVNTGELFF. Here the CDR3 DNA reads TGTGCCAGCAGCCCGACAGGGGTGAACACCGGGGAGCTGTTTTTT.

V usage is TRBV20-1 and J usage is TRBJ2-5, with D unresolved. The CDR3 spans 10 residues. The V gene's germline CDR1 is DFQATT and CDR2 SNEGSKA (reference sequence). Trimming pared 1 base from V and 5 bases from J, leaving 2 bases between. The CDR3 region has the DNA TGCAGTGCTAGAGCTGAGACCCAGTACTTC. Translation: CSARAETQYF.

The rearrangement uses TRBV23-1 and TRBJ1-2; TRBD1 is a possible D gene (6 bases). TRBV23-1 is given ORF status, its function remaining uncertain. The CDR3 runs to 18 residues. V was pared by 3 bases and J by 0 bases, with 20 bases between. The CDR3 DNA reads as TGCGCCAGCAGTCAGACCGGGACAAGGAACCAAGCTAACTATGGCTACACCTTC. It is translated as CASSQTGTRNQANYGYTF.

The chain has TRBV15 and TRBJ1-6; 7 bases are shared with TRBD1. V shed 5 bases, J shed 7 bases, and the junction held 14 bases outside the gene matches. The CDR3 is 17 amino acids. CDR1 and CDR2 (germline): LNHNV, YYDKDF (reference sequence). CDR3 DNA sequence: TGTGCCACCAGCCGACAGGGTATCCTGCAGAGGAATTCACCCCTCCACTTT. This gives the protein CATSRQGILQRNSPLHF.

The CDR3, as DNA: TGTGCCAGCAGCTCCCTCAAGGGGCAAGAGACCCAGTACTTC. Translated, it gives CASSSLKGQETQYF. J is TRBJ2-5 and V is TRBV5-4; weak D call: TRBD1 (5 bases). This CDR3 comprises 14 residues. Germline V gene sequence: CDR1 SGHNT, CDR2 YYREEE (reference sequence). V lost 3 bases to trimming and J lost 2 bases, with 11 bases between them.

The CDR3 DNA reads as TGTGCCAGCAGTGCCCACGACGGGAGCTATCAGCCCCAGCATTTT. It is translated as CASSAHDGSYQPQHF. This rearrangement joins TRBV28 to TRBJ1-5; D not resolved. The CDR3 consists of 15 residues. CDR1 is MDHEN and CDR2 is SYDVKM in the germline V gene. Trimming removed 5 bases at V and 5 bases at J, with 16 bases between.

The rearrangement links TRBV9 to TRBJ2-1; TRBD2 matches at 9 bases. The CDR3 is 18 residues long. After removal of 0 bases from V and 0 bases from J, the junction contained 7 bases not matched to a gene. Germline V gene lookup returns CDR1 SGDLS and CDR2 YYNGEE. The CDR3 is CASSVASSGVSSYNEQFF. The CDR3 coding sequence is TGTGCCAGCAGCGTAGCATCTAGCGGGGTGAGCTCCTACAATGAGCAGTTCTTC.

The CDR3 DNA is TGTGCCAGTAGACAGGCGCAGAGCTCCTACGAGCAGTACGTC. It yields the protein CASRQAQSSYEQYV. The chain is built from TRBV6-6 and TRBJ2-7, with a tentative D call TRBD1 (6 bases). CDR3 length: 14 amino acids. V was shortened by 9 bases and J by 0 bases, with 15 bases between the two germline ends. CDR1 and CDR2 from the germline V gene are MNHNY and SVGAGI (reference sequence).

In the case of this clone: An end of the junction differs from the germline gene, which may be a read error. The chain links TRBV2 to TRBJ2-1; TRBD2 matches 10 bases. Germline V gives CDR1 SNHLY, CDR2 FYNNEI. This CDR3 contains 15 residues. CDR3 DNA: TGTGCCAGCAGAGAAGCGGGGGGGCCGGGCAATGAGCAGTTCTTC. Translated: CASREAGGPGNEQFF.

The gene calls are TRBV6-5 and TRBJ1-1; a possible D gene is TRBD1 (5 bases). The CDR3 has 13 residues. Trimming cost V 8 bases and J 3 bases, with 13 bases left between them. Germline CDR1 is MNHEY and CDR2 is SVGAGI. The CDR3 nucleotides are TGTGCCAGCTGGCGGGGAGGGGACACTGAAGCTTTCTTT. It specifies CASWRGGDTEAFF.

The chain is built from TRBV7-9 and TRBJ2-4; a possible D gene is TRBD1 (5 bases). The V gene's germline CDR1 is SEHNR and CDR2 FQNEAQ (reference sequence). Trimming cost V 5 bases and J 0 bases, with 17 bases left between them. The CDR3 length is 17 residues. DNA for the CDR3: TGTGCCAGCAGCCCAGGGTCGTCGCTTCTAGCCAAAAACATTCAGTACTTC. Translating gives CASSPGSSLLAKNIQYF. Filled out from reference TRBV7-9 and TRBJ2-4, the complete variable domain reads DTGVSQNPRHKITKRGQNVTFRCDPISEHNRLYWYRQTLGQGPEFLTYFQNEAQLEKSRLLSDRFSAERPKGSFSTLEIQRTEQGDSAMYLCASSPGSSLLAKNIQYFGAGTRLSVL.

The CDR3 sequence: CASSMVPGRPQHF. In nucleotides, the CDR3 is TGTGCCAGTAGTATGGTGCCAGGGCGGCCCCAGCATTTT. V usage is TRBV19 and J usage is TRBJ1-5; D possibly corresponds to TRBD1 (5 bases). Germline V gene lookup returns CDR1 LNHDA and CDR2 SQIVND (reference sequence). The CDR3 contains 13 residues. Trimming pared 3 bases from V and 9 bases from J, leaving 12 bases between.

This clone was observed a single time. The J gene is TRBJ1-5, the V gene TRBV19; D is perhaps TRBD1 (5 bases). Germline assignment: CDR1 LNHDA and CDR2 SQIVND (reference sequence). Between the trimmed V and J ends, which lost 3 bases and 4 bases, there was a span of 13 bases. The CDR3 runs 15 residues. In nucleotides, the CDR3 is TGTGCCAGTAGTATCCTTACCCGGGGGAATCAGCCCCAGCATTTT. It codes for CASSILTRGNQPQHF.

The V and J genes are TRBV5-1 and TRBJ2-5; 7 nucleotides line up with TRBD2. The CDR3 totals 15 residues. The V gene's germline CDR1 is SGHRS and CDR2 YFSETQ. With V trimmed by 0 bases and J by 5 bases, 7 bases remained unmatched. CDR3 DNA: TGCGCCAGCAGCTTGGCCGAGGGAGGGTTTGAGACCCAGTACTTC. It encodes CASSLAEGGFETQYF.

J is TRBJ2-1 and V is TRBV20-1; TRBD2 agrees at 9 bases. The CDR3 is made up of 17 amino acids. In germline, CDR1 is DFQATT, CDR2 SNEGSKA (reference sequence). After removal of 3 bases from V and 4 bases from J, the junction contained 13 bases not matched to a gene. The CDR3 spells CSASRGLAPVVYNEQFF. In DNA form, the CDR3 reads TGCAGTGCTAGTCGGGGACTAGCCCCAGTCGTATACAATGAGCAGTTCTTC.

This sequence joins TRBV30 and TRBJ2-7; 9 bases fit TRBD1. The length of the CDR3 is 14 residues. With 0 bases clipped from V and 3 bases from J, the junction kept 3 bases outside the gene matches. Germline values: CDR1 GTSNPN, CDR2 SVGIG (reference sequence). CDR3 sequence (DNA): TGTGCCTGGAGTGTGGGACAGGGTGGCTACGAGCAGTACTTC. It translates to CAWSVGQGGYEQYF.

DNA for the CDR3: TGTGCCATCAGTGAGTCGCAGGGGCCCCAAGAGACCCAGTACTTC. It encodes CAISESQGPQETQYF. The J gene is TRBJ2-5, the V gene TRBV10-3; a weak D match, TRBD1 (6 bases). Germline V lookup: CDR1 ENHRY, CDR2 SYGVKD. Trimming removed 0 bases at V and 1 base at J, with 9 bases between. The CDR3 length is 15 residues.

The chain uses TRBV7-8 and TRBJ2-7, with D possibly TRBD1 on 5 matching bases. V shed 1 base and J shed 2 bases, with 12 bases lying between them. The CDR3 runs to 15 residues. The germline V gene has CDR1 SGHVS and CDR2 FQNEAQ. DNA of the CDR3: TGTGCCAGCAGCTTAGAGTTTGGCAGGGCCTACGAGCAGTACGTC. Translated, it gives CASSLEFGRAYEQYV.

The CDR3 region is CASSVRAIGNTIYF. CDR3 coding DNA: TGTGCCAGCAGCGTCAGGGCTATTGGAAACACCATATATTTT. This chain links TRBV9 with TRBJ1-3; D possibly corresponds to TRBD1 (5 bases). The CDR3 is 14 residues long. Germline V gives CDR1 SGDLS, CDR2 YYNGEE. Trimming left V 2 bases short and J 3 bases short, with 9 bases between.

The V and J genes are TRBV2 and TRBJ1-1; D gene uncertain. This CDR3 is built from 13 residues. Germline CDR1 and CDR2: SNHLY and FYNNEI. Trimming took 6 bases from V and 0 from J, leaving 8 bases between them. The CDR3 DNA reads as TGTGCCAGCAGGGGCGACATGAACACTGAAGCTTTCTTT. Amino acid sequence: CASRGDMNTEAFF.

This clone was seen just once. The chain recombines TRBV3-1 (or the pseudogene TRBV3-2) with TRBJ2-3; D is perhaps TRBD1 (6 bases). Trimming took 4 bases from V and 6 from J, leaving 11 bases between them. The germline gives CDR1 LGHDT, CDR2 YNNKEL (reference sequence). CDR3 length: 13 residues. The CDR3 here is CASSRRGEDTQYF. The DNA of the CDR3 is TGTGCCAGCAGCCGCAGGGGTGAGGATACGCAGTATTTT.

This chain links TRBV7-3 with TRBJ2-1, with D possibly matching TRBD2 (6 bases). The V and J ends lost 2 bases and 5 bases respectively, with 13 bases between them. The length of the CDR3 is 15 residues. CDR1 and CDR2 from the germline V gene are SGHTA and FQGTGA. The CDR3 nucleotides are TGTGCCAGCAGCTTAGCGGCGGGGAGGCACAATGAGCAGTTCTTC. This codes for CASSLAAGRHNEQFF.

The CDR3 DNA reads TGCGCCAGCAGCTTGGAAGCTAGCGGTTCCTACGAGCAGTACTTC. Its protein is CASSLEASGSYEQYF. The rearrangement links TRBV5-1 to TRBJ2-7; 7 bases fit TRBD2. V lost 0 bases to trimming and J lost 1 base; unmatched junction nucleotides: 4. Per the germline V gene, CDR1 is SGHRS and CDR2 is YFSETQ. The CDR3 has 15 residues. The entire variable domain, with the rest obtained from reference TRBV5-1 and TRBJ2-7, is as follows: KAGVTQTPRYLIKTRGQQVTLSCSPISGHRSVSWYQQTPGQGLQFLFEYFSETQRNKGNFPGRFSGRQFSNSRSEMNVSTLELGDSALYLCASSLEASGSYEQYFGPGTRLTVT.

Worth noting for this clone: The same CDR3 arises from other DNA sequences in this sample as well. V usage is TRBV5-1 and J usage is TRBJ1-2; a possible D gene is TRBD1 (5 bases). The CDR3 has 14 amino acids. V shed 0 bases and J shed 3 bases, with 9 bases lying between them. Germline V CDR1 and CDR2: SGHRS, YFSETQ. CDR3 nucleotide sequence: TGCGCCAGCAGCTTGGCCGGGGGAGACTATGGCTACACCTTC. It specifies CASSLAGGDYGYTF.

The chain joins TRBV6-4 to TRBJ2-2; a possible D gene is TRBD2 (5 bases). V gave up 2 bases and J gave up 3 bases, with 10 bases separating them. CDR3 length: 15 amino acids. Germline CDR1 reads MRHNA; CDR2 reads SNTAGT. The CDR3 bases are TGTGCCAGCAGTGACACGGGGATAGACACCGGGGAGCTGTTTTTT. Translation: CASSDTGIDTGELFF.

CDR3 DNA sequence: TGTGCCAGCAGCCCACGGGACAGGGTAAACGAGCAGTACTTC. This encodes CASSPRDRVNEQYF. This chain connects TRBV7-9 to TRBJ2-7, with 9 nucleotides matching TRBD1. V dropped 5 bases and J dropped 5; count of bases not matched to a gene: 7. CDR1 is SEHNR, CDR2 FQNEAQ, per germline (reference sequence). This CDR3 spans 14 amino acids.

On this clone itself: At one of its ends the junction is not consistent with the germline gene, which may arise from a read error. The chain couples TRBV30 to TRBJ1-6; D remains unclear. This CDR3 comprises 12 residues. Germline CDR1 and CDR2: GTSNPN and SVGIG (reference sequence). DNA of the CDR3: TGTGCCTGGAGTTTGAGAGGCCTGGGTCTTCGCTTT. Protein: CAWSLRGLGLRF.